Reported below is one T cell receptor (beta chain). The target antigen is unknown. This sample stems from a study of Tregs in tolerant kidney transplant recipients. Clones were read by immunoSEQ multiplex PCR, and TCRdb kept only the in-frame ones, dropping some. The sample lists under 100,000 clones, roughly nine tenths occurring once. CD4+CD25+CD127- Tregs, CD4+CD25- non-Tregs, CD4 and CD8 cells were sorted. The CDR3 has 15 residues. With V trimmed by 1 base and J by 12 bases, 8 bases remained unmatched. CDR1 MGHRA and CDR2 YSYEKL come from the germline V gene. Findings of the study overall: Biological reproducibility was not directly addressed in this study. Few patients were studied, so findings need validation in larger groups.

This rearrangement joins TRBV4-1 to TRBJ2-6; TRBD2 matches 8 bases. Sample: CD8+ T cells from blood. This TCR derives from a human donor in good health. CDR3 sequence: CASSQAGRADPVLTF. The CDR3 nucleotides are TGCGCCAGCAGCCAAGCCGGGAGGGCGGATCCCGTCCTGACTTTC.